This T cell receptor (beta chain) derives from a study of T cells in Graves' hyperthyroidism and ophthalmopathy. At least ten counts were recorded for this clonotype. Its specificity is not known. Using RNA transcripts as the source, TCR beta CDR3 regions were amplified. The TCR CDR3 was amplified in a first-round RT-PCR using the HTBI primer set. TCRdb analysed the multiplex PCR reads with MiXCR anew, one entry per CDR3 protein. The sample lists roughly 350,000 distinct CDR3 sequences; around 13% were seen once. Clinical symptoms, serum thyroxine, TRAb, thyroid ultrasound and orbital computed tomography established diagnosis. General study results and limits: The model predicted ophthalmopathy a median approximately six months before onset.

Sequencing input: blood. The sequence was collected from a woman in her 30s with Graves' hyperthyroidism.

CDR3 residues: CASSSTRSPGGEQFF. The CDR3 nucleotides are TGTGCCAGCAGCTCCACACGTTCTCCCGGGGGAGAGCAGTTCTTC. The chain is built from TRBV11-2 and TRBJ2-1, with D perhaps matching TRBD2 (6 bases). The CDR3 is made up of 15 amino acids. The germline V gene encodes CDR1 SGHAT and CDR2 FQNNGV. The V gene lost 4 bases and the J gene lost 10 bases, with 20 bases spanning the gap.